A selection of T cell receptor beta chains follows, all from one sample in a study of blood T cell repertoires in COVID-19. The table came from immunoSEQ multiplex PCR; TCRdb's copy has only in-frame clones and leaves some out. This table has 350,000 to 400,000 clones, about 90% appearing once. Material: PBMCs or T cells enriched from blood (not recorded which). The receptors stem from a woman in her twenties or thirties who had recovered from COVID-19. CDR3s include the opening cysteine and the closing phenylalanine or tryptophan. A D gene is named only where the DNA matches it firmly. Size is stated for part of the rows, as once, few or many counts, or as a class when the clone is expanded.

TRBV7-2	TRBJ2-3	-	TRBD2	CASSFGGARKDTQYF	TGTGCCAGCAGCTTCGGGGGGGCCAGGAAAGATACGCAGTATTTT
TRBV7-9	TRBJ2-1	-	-	CASSPPPGSYNEQFF	TGTGCCAGCAGCCCACCCCCCGGCTCCTACAATGAGCAGTTCTTC
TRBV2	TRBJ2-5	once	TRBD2	CASSRDYPETQYF	TGTGCCAGCAGTCGGGACTACCCGGAGACCCAGTACTTC
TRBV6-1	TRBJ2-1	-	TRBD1	CASSHRDRENEQFF	TGTGCCAGCAGCCACCGGGACAGGGAAAATGAGCAGTTCTTC
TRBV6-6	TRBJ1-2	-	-	CASSSRADYGYTF	TGTGCCAGCAGTTCGAGGGCCGACTATGGCTACACCTTC
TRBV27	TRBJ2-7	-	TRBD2	CASSVGGSYEQYF	TGTGCCAGCAGTGTTGGCGGGAGTTACGAGCAGTACTTC
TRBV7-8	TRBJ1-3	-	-	CASSLRTSGNTIYF	TGTGCCAGCAGCTTGCGGACATCTGGAAACACCATATATTTT
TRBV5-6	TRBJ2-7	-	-	CASTAATASYEQYF	TGTGCCAGCACCGCCGCAACTGCCTCCTACGAGCAGTACTTC
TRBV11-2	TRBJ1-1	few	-	CASSLSGGNTEAFF	TGTGCCAGCAGCTTAAGCGGAGGTAACACTGAAGCTTTCTTT
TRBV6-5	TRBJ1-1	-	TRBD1	CASWRGQGTEAFF	TGTGCCAGCTGGAGGGGACAGGGGACTGAAGCTTTCTTT
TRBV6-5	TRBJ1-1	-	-	CASKVGLNTEAFF	TGTGCCAGCAAGGTGGGGCTGAACACTGAAGCTTTCTTT
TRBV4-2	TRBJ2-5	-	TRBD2	CASSQEGLAGGETQYF	TGTGCCAGCAGCCAAGAGGGGCTAGCGGGCGGGGAGACCCAGTACTTC
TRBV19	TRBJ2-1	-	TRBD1	CASSPGQGSYNEQFF	TGTGCCAGTAGCCCGGGACAGGGGTCCTACAATGAGCAGTTCTTC
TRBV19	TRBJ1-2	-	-	CASSREGGGYTF	TGTGCCAGTAGTCGAGAGGGAGGAGGCTACACCTTC
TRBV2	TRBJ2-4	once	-	CASSDPGVAKNIQYF	TGTGCCAGCAGTGACCCAGGGGTGGCCAAAAACATTCAGTACTTC
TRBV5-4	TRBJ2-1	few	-	CASSPLAGTHYNEQFF	TGTGCCAGCAGCCCACTTGCGGGCACCCACTACAATGAGCAGTTCTTC
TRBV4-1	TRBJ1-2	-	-	CASSQAGQNYGYTF	TGCGCCAGCAGCCAAGCAGGTCAGAACTATGGCTACACCTTC
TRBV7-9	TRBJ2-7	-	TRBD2	CASSLFVAGGQYEQYF	TGTGCCAGCAGCTTATTTGTAGCGGGGGGGCAATACGAGCAGTACTTC
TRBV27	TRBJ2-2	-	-	CASSFQGFTGELFF	TGTGCCAGCAGTTTCCAGGGATTCACCGGGGAGCTGTTTTTT
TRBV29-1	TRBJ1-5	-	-	CSVSQGGVYSNQPQHF	TGCAGCGTATCCCAAGGGGGGGTGTATAGCAATCAGCCCCAGCATTTT
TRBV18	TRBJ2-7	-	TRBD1	CASSPAGTGGHEQYF	TGTGCCAGCTCACCAGCCGGGACAGGGGGGCACGAGCAGTACTTC
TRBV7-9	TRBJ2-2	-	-	CASSLEAGELFF	TGTGCCAGCAGCTTGGAGGCCGGGGAGCTGTTTTTT
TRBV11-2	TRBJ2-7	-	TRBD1	CASSLDRGQRSYEQYF	TGTGCCAGCAGCTTAGATCGGGGACAGCGCTCCTACGAGCAGTACTTC
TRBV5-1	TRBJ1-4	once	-	CASSWGGADEKLFF	TGCGCCAGCAGCTGGGGGGGCGCGGATGAAAAACTGTTTTTT